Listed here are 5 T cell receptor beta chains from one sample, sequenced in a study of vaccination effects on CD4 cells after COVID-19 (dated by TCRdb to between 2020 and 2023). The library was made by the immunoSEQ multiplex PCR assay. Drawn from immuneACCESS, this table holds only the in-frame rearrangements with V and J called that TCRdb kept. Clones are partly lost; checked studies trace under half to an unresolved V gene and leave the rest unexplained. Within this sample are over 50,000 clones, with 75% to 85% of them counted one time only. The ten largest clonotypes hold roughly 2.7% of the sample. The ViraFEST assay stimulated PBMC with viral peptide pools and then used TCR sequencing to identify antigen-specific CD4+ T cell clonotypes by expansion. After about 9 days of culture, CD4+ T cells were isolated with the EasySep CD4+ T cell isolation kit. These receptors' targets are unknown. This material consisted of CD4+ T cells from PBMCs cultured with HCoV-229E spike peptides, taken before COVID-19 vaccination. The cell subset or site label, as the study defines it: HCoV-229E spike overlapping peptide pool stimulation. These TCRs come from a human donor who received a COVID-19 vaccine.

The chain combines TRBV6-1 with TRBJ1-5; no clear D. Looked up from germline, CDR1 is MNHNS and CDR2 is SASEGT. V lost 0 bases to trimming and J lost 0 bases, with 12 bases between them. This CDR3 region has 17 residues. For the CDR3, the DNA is TGTGCCAGCAGTGAAGCGCTGGGGAGGATTAGCAATCAGCCCCAGCATTTT. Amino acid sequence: CASSEALGRISNQPQHF.

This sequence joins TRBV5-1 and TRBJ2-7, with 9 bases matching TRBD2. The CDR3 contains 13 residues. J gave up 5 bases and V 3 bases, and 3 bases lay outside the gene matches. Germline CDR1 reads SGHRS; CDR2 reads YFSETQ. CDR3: CASSYAGGHEQYV. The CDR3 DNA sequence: TGCGCCAGCAGCTACGCGGGGGGGCACGAGCAGTACGTC.

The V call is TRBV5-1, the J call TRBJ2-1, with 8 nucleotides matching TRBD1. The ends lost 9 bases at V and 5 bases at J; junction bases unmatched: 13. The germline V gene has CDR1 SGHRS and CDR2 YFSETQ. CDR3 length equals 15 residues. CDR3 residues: CATYPGTGRNNEQFF. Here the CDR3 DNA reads TGCGCCACTTACCCGGGGACAGGTCGCAACAATGAGCAGTTCTTC.

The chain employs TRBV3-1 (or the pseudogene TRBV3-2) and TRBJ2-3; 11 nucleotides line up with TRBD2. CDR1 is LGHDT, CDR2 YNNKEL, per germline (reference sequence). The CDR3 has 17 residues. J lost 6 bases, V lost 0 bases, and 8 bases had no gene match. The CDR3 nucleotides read TGTGCCAGCAGCCAAGATTTTAGCGGGGGGGCATGGGATACGCAGTATTTT. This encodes CASSQDFSGGAWDTQYF.

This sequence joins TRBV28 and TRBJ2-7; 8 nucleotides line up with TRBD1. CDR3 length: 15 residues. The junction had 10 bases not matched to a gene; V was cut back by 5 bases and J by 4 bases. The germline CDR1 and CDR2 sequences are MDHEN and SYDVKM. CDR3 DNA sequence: TGTGCCAGCAGTCCGCGGGGACAGGCGAAATACGAGCAGTACGTC. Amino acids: CASSPRGQAKYEQYV.